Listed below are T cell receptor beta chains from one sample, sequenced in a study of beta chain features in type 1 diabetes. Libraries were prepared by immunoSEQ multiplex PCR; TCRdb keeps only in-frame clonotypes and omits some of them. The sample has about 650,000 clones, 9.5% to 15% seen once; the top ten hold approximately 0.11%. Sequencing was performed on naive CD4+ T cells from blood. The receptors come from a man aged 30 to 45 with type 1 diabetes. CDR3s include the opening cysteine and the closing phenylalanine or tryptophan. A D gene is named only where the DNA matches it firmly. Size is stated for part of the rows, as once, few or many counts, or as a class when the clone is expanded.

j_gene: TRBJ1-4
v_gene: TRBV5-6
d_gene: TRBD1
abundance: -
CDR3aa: CASSSTGAPNEKLFF
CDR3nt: TGTGCCAGCAGCTCTACAGGGGCACCTAATGAAAAACTGTTTTTT

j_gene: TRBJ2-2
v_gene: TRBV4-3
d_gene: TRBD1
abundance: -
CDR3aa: CASSLTWTGDTGELFF
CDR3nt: TGCGCCAGCAGCCTGACCTGGACAGGGGACACCGGGGAGCTGTTTTTT

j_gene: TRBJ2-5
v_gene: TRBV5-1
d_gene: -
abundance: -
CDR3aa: CASSSPDSTETQYF
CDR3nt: TGCGCCAGCAGCTCCCCGGACAGCACGGAGACCCAGTACTTC

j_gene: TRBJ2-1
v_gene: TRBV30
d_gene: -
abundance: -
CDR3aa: CAWTWAGAYLFEQFF
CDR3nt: TGTGCCTGGACTTGGGCTGGAGCGTACCTTTTTGAGCAGTTCTTC

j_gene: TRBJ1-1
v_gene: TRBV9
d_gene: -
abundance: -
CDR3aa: CASSVTFKTVEAFF
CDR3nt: TGTGCCAGCAGCGTAACCTTCAAAACAGTTGAAGCTTTCTTT

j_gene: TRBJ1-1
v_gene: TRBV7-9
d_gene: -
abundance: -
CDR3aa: CASSLTGTEAFF
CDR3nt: TGTGCCAGCAGCTTAACAGGAACTGAAGCTTTCTTT

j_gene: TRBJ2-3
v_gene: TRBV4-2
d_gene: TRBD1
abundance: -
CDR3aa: CASSHPGTGFGTDTQYF
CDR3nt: TGTGCCAGCAGCCACCCGGGGACAGGGTTTGGCACAGATACGCAGTATTTT

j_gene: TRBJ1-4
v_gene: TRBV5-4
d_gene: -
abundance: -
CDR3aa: CASSLGPKVTNEKLFF
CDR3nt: TGTGCCAGCAGCTTAGGGCCGAAGGTGACTAATGAAAAACTGTTTTTT

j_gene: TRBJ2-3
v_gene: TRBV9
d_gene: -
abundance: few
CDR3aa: CASTVGGPFGTDTQYF
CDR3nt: TGTGCCAGCACCGTGGGGGGGCCGTTCGGCACAGATACGCAGTATTTT

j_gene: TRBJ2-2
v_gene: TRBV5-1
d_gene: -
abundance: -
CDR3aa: CASSLLLGSNTGELFF
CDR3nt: TGCGCCAGCAGCTTACTCCTGGGATCGAACACCGGGGAGCTGTTTTTT

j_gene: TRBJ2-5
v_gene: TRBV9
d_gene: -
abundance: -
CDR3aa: CASSVGAGRERPETQYF
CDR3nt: TGTGCCAGCAGCGTAGGGGCCGGCAGGGAAAGGCCGGAGACCCAGTACTTC

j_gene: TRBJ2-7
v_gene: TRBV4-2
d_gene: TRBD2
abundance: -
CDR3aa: CASSQGPSGTYEQYF
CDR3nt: TGTGCCAGCAGCCAAGGTCCTAGCGGAACCTACGAGCAGTACTTC

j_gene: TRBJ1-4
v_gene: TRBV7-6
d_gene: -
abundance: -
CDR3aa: CASSLGPGNEKLFF
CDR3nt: TGTGCCAGCAGCTTAGGGCCTGGGAATGAAAAACTGTTTTTT

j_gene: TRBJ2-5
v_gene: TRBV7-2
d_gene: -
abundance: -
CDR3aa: CASSSRFGSSQETQYF
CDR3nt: TGTGCCAGCAGCTCTCGGTTCGGTAGTAGTCAAGAGACCCAGTACTTC

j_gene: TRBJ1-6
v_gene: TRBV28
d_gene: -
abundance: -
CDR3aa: CASSLPAGQYNSPLHF
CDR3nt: TGTGCCAGCAGTTTACCCGCAGGACAGTATAATTCACCCCTCCACTTT

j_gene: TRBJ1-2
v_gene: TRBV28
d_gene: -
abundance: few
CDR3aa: CASSQQFLARNYGYTF
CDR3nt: TGTGCCAGCAGTCAGCAATTTTTGGCCAGAAACTATGGCTACACCTTC